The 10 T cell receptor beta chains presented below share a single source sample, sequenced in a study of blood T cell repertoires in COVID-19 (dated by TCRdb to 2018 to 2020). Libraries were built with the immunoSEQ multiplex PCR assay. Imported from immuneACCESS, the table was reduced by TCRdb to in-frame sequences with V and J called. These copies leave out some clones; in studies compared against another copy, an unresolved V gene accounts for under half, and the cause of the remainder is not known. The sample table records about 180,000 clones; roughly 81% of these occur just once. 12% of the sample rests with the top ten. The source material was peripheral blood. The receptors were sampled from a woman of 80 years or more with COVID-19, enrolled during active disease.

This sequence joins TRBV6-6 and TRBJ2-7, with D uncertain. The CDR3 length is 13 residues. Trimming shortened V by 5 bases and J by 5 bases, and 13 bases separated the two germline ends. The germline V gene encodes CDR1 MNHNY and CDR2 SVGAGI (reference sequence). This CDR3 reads CASSRFDTHEQYF. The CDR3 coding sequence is TGTGCCAGCAGTCGATTCGACACCCACGAGCAGTACTTC.

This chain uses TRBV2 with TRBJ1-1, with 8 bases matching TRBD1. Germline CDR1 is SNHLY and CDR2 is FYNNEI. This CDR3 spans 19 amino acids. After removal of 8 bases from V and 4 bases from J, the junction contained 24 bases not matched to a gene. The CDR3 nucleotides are TGTGCCAGCTGTCGACCTCCGATCCGGACAGGGAGCGGTGTCACTGAAGCTTTCTTT. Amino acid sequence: CASCRPPIRTGSGVTEAFF.

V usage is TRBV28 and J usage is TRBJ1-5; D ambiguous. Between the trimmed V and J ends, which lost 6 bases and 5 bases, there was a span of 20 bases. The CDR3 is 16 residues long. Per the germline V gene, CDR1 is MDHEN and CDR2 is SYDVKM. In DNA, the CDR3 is TGTGCCAGCAGCGGCCCCCCGACTCTGATATATCAGCCCCAGCATTTT. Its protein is CASSGPPTLIYQPQHF.

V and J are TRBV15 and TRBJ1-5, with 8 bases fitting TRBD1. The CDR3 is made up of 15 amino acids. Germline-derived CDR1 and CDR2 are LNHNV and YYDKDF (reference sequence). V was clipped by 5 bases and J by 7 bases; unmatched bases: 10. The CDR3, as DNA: TGTGCCACCAGCCCCCATGCAGGGGGCGGGCAGCCCCAGCATTTT. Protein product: CATSPHAGGGQPQHF.

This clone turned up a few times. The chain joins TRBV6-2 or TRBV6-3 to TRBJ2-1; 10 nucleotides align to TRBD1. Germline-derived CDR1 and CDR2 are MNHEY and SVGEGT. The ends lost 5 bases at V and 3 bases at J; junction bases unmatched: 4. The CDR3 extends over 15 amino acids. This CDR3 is CASSQRTGGYNEQFF. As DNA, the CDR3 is TGTGCCAGCAGTCAGCGGACAGGGGGCTACAATGAGCAGTTCTTC.

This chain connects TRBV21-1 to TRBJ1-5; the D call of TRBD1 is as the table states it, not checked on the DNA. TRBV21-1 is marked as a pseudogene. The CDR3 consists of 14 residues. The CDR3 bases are TGTGCCAGCAGCAAGGGGCAGGGATTTCAGCCCCAGCATTTT. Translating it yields CASSKGQGFQPQHF.

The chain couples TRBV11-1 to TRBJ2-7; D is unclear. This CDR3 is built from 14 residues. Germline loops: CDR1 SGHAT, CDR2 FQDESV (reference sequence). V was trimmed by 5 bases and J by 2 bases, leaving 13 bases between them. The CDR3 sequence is CASSPARSAYEQYF. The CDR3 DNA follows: TGTGCCAGCAGCCCCGCCCGGTCTGCCTACGAGCAGTACTTC.

CDR3: CASRVGEQTEAFF. The DNA of the CDR3 is TGCGCCAGCAGGGTAGGGGAACAGACTGAAGCTTTCTTT. The chain joins TRBV5-1 to TRBJ1-1, with D possibly matching TRBD1 (5 bases). CDR3 size: 13 residues. CDR1 and CDR2 from the germline V gene are SGHRS and YFSETQ. The V gene lost 5 bases and the J gene lost 5 bases, with 13 bases spanning the gap.

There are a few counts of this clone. The CDR3 DNA reads TGTGCCAGCAGCTTAGGTTCGGTGAACACCGGGGAGCTGTTTTTT. Translated: CASSLGSVNTGELFF. The rearrangement uses TRBV7-2 and TRBJ2-2; unclear D gene. The CDR3 has 15 amino acids. The germline gives CDR1 SGHTA, CDR2 FQGNSA. The ends were cut back, 1 base at V and 1 base at J, with 7 bases in the middle.

CDR3 in DNA: TGTGCCAGCAGCCCCATCCGGGACAGGGGCCACGAGCAGTACTTC. Encoded protein: CASSPIRDRGHEQYF. This chain uses TRBV7-9 with TRBJ2-7; the match to TRBD1 covers 10 bases. The CDR3 length is 15 residues. Germline-derived CDR1 and CDR2 are SEHNR and FQNEAQ (reference sequence). The J segment lost 5 bases and the V segment lost 5 bases, leaving 9 bases of the junction unmatched.